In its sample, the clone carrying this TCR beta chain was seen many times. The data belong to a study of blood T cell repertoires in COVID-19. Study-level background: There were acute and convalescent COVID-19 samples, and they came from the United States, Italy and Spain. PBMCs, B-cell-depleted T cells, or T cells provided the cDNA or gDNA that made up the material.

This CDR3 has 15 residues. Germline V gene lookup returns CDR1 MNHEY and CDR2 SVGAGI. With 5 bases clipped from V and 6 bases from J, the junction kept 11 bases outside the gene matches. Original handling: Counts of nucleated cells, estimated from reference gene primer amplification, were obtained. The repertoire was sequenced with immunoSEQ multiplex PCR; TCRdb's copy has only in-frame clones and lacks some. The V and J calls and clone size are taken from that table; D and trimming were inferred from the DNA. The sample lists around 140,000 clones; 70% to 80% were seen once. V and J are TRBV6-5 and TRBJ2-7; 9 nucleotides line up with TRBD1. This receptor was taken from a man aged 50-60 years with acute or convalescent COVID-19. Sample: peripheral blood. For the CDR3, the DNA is TGTGCCAGCAGTCGTGTACAGGGGGCGACACGCGAGCAGTACGTC. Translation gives CASSRVQGATREQYV.